A selection of T cell receptor beta chains follows, all from one sample in a study of blood T cell repertoires in COVID-19. TCRdb keeps only in-frame clones here, not all; method: immunoSEQ multiplex PCR. The repertoire holds about 400,000 clones, with approximately 86% as singletons. Material for sequencing was peripheral blood. These receptors originate from a human donor in a cohort sampled during active COVID-19. The CDR3 runs from the conserved cysteine through the conserved F or W. A D gene is named only where the DNA matches it firmly. The size entry is marked missing in some rows and otherwise reads once, few, many or a size class.

v_call,d_call,j_call,clone_size,cdr3_aa,cdr3_nt
TRBV6-5,.,TRBJ1-1,.,CASSYSIATGIPEAFF,TGTGCCAGCAGTTACTCGATTGCAACAGGGATACCTGAAGCTTTCTTT
TRBV7-3,TRBD2,TRBJ2-1,.,CASSQTSGSVKDEQFF,TGTGCCAGCAGCCAGACTAGCGGGAGTGTTAAGGATGAGCAGTTCTTC
TRBV5-1,TRBD1,TRBJ1-6,.,CASSLAAVSDRADNSPLHF,TGCGCCAGCAGCTTGGCCGCGGTATCCGACAGGGCCGATAATTCACCCCTCCACTTT
TRBV7-8,TRBD1,TRBJ2-5,.,CASSLVTHRGEETQYF,TGTGCCAGCAGCTTAGTAACCCACAGGGGTGAAGAGACCCAGTACTTC
TRBV6-5,.,TRBJ2-5,.,CASSTHRDGQETQYF,TGTGCCAGCAGTACGCACAGGGATGGTCAAGAGACCCAGTACTTC
TRBV24-1,.,TRBJ1-1,once,CATSHMFGQNTEAFF,TGTGCCACCAGCCACATGTTCGGACAAAACACTGAAGCTTTCTTT
TRBV4-1,.,TRBJ1-1,.,CASSLNRDNTEAFF,TGCGCCAGCAGCCTGAACAGGGATAACACTGAAGCTTTCTTT
TRBV15,.,TRBJ1-1,.,CATSGNRANTEAFF,TGTGCCACCAGCGGCAACAGGGCAAACACTGAAGCTTTCTTT
TRBV6-6,.,TRBJ1-1,.,CASREGQNTEAFF,TGTGCCAGCAGAGAGGGACAGAACACTGAAGCTTTCTTT
TRBV30,.,TRBJ1-5,.,CAWSASAGAQPQHF,TGTGCCTGGAGTGCCTCGGCTGGGGCTCAGCCCCAGCATTTT
TRBV19,TRBD1,TRBJ2-7,.,CASSRGQGFSYEQYF,TGTGCCAGTAGTCGCGGACAGGGGTTCTCCTACGAGCAGTACTTC
TRBV2,.,TRBJ1-5,.,CASSPTSYGNQPQHF,TGTGCCAGCAGCCCGACAAGCTATGGCAATCAGCCCCAGCATTTT
TRBV4-1,.,TRBJ1-2,.,CASSQDPTANYGYTF,TGCGCCAGCAGCCAAGACCCGACAGCTAACTATGGCTACACCTTC
TRBV7-2,TRBD1,TRBJ1-3,.,CASSSNLGQANTIYF,TGTGCCAGCAGCTCAAACTTGGGACAGGCTAACACCATATATTTT